This record covers a single T cell receptor (beta chain). Looked up from germline, CDR1 is SGHDN and CDR2 is FVKESK. The CDR3 length is 16 residues. V lost 1 base to trimming and J lost 4 bases; unmatched junction nucleotides: 8. Authors' data handling: Researchers report that nucleated cell counts were estimated from reference gene primer amplification. The repertoire was sequenced with immunoSEQ multiplex PCR; TCRdb's copy has only in-frame clones and lacks some. V, J and clone size were drawn from that table, and D and trimming were deduced from the DNA. Of about 68,000 clones listed, almost 85% were seen once; the top ten hold more than 8%. The data belong to a study of blood T cell repertoires in COVID-19. Study summary: Samples representing acute and convalescent COVID-19 were sourced from the United States, Italy and Spain. Sample material is recorded as cDNA or gDNA derived from T cells, B-cell-depleted T cells, or PBMCs.

The sample was peripheral blood. This rearrangement joins TRBV14 to TRBJ1-2, with 8 bases aligning to TRBD1. This sequence originates from a man aged 50-60 years with active COVID-19. The CDR3 loop reads CASSQVGDRRSYGYTF. The CDR3 DNA reads TGTGCCAGCAGCCAAGTTGGGGACAGGCGGTCCTATGGCTACACCTTC.